The 28 T cell receptor beta chains listed next were all sequenced from one sample in a study of cytomegalovirus exposure and HLA in healthy donors. The PCR contained 60 Vbeta and 13 Jbeta primers. Repertoires were generated with immunoSEQ multiplex PCR, while TCRdb's copy carries only in-frame clones and drops some. The table has 70,000 or so clones, approximately 90% seen once. Material for sequencing was PBMCs. The receptors shown here come from a woman in her thirties in good health and CMV-seronegative.

V is TRBV19 and J is TRBJ1-2; the match to TRBD1 covers 7 bases. This CDR3 spans 15 amino acids. Germline CDR1 LNHDA, CDR2 SQIVND (reference sequence). Trimming cost V 0 bases and J 8 bases; bases outside gene matches: 9. This chain's CDR3 is CASSIDPFQGGGYTF. CDR3 sequence (DNA): TGTGCCAGTAGTATAGATCCGTTCCAAGGGGGCGGCTACACCTTC.

This clone was observed a few times. This chain joins TRBV6-6 and TRBJ1-4, with TRBD1 matching 8 bases. Germline CDR1 MNHNY, CDR2 SVGAGI (reference sequence). Unmatched junction bases numbered 11, after V lost 5 bases and J lost 9 bases. The length of the CDR3 is 15 residues. CDR3 loop: CASSGETGVGQKLFF. As DNA, the CDR3 is TGTGCCAGCAGTGGTGAGACAGGGGTAGGGCAAAAACTGTTTTTT.

This clone was recorded once. This chain connects TRBV10-3 to TRBJ2-1; 16 nucleotides align to TRBD2. The CDR3 loop spans 19 amino acids. The trim removed 6 bases at V and 8 bases at J, leaving 16 bases unmatched. Germline V gene data show CDR1 as ENHRY and CDR2 as SYGVKD. The CDR3 reads CAISSRPGTSGRAGHEQFF. For the CDR3, the DNA is TGTGCCATCAGCTCACGACCGGGGACTAGCGGGAGGGCCGGCCATGAGCAGTTCTTC.

This rearrangement joins TRBV5-1 to TRBJ1-4; D is undetermined. Germline values: CDR1 SGHRS, CDR2 YFSETQ. The CDR3 has 15 residues. Trimming cost V 4 bases and J 4 bases, with 14 bases left between them. The CDR3 reads CASSGGPDFNEKLFF. The CDR3, as DNA: TGCGCCAGCAGCGGCGGGCCAGATTTTAATGAAAAACTGTTTTTT.

The chain employs TRBV19 and TRBJ1-5; a possible D gene is TRBD1 (5 bases). V lost 5 bases to trimming and J lost 2 bases, with 16 bases between them. CDR1 is LNHDA, CDR2 SQIVND, per germline (reference sequence). The CDR3 has 16 residues. CDR3 bases: TGTGCCAGTAGTGGGGGGGGACGGCAGGGCAATCAGCCCCAGCATTTT. Translating it yields CASSGGGRQGNQPQHF.

The J gene is TRBJ1-5, the V gene TRBV4-3; a possible D gene is TRBD1 (6 bases). Per the germline V gene, CDR1 is LGHNA and CDR2 is YSLEER. The CDR3 has 15 amino acids. V was cut by 0 bases and J by 6 bases, with 12 bases left in between. This CDR3 is CASSQDRGAGQPQHF. For the CDR3, the DNA is TGCGCCAGCAGCCAAGATCGGGGGGCAGGTCAGCCCCAGCATTTT.

This clone came up a few times. This chain uses TRBV6-1 with TRBJ1-1; D gene ambiguous. The CDR3 sequence is 15 residues long. The germline V gene has CDR1 MNHNS and CDR2 SASEGT. V lost 3 bases and J lost 0, with 11 bases in between. CDR3 amino acids: CASSDEPDMNTEAFF. As DNA, the CDR3 is TGTGCCAGCAGTGATGAGCCAGACATGAACACTGAAGCTTTCTTT.

This chain joins TRBV29-1 and TRBJ1-1; the match to TRBD1 covers 7 bases. V lost 5 bases, J lost 3 bases, and 3 bases stayed unmatched. The CDR3 sequence is 12 residues long. CDR1 and CDR2 (germline): SQVTM, ANQGSEA. CDR3 sequence reads: CSVYRGDTEAFF. Here the CDR3 DNA reads TGCAGCGTTTACAGGGGAGACACTGAAGCTTTCTTT.

This chain connects TRBV9 to TRBJ1-4, with no clear D. The CDR3 totals 14 residues. Germline loops: CDR1 SGDLS, CDR2 YYNGEE. V was trimmed by 4 bases and J by 5 bases, leaving 12 bases between them. Here the CDR3 DNA reads TGTGCCAGCAGCCCGCGAGGAGACAATGAAAAACTGTTTTTT. It encodes CASSPRGDNEKLFF.

The rearrangement links TRBV6-1 to TRBJ2-5, with D maybe TRBD2 (5 bases). Looked up from germline, CDR1 is MNHNS and CDR2 is SASEGT. Trimming took 0 bases from V and 11 from J, leaving 16 bases between them. The CDR3 runs to 14 residues. The CDR3 sequence: CASSEAGLYLEQYF. The CDR3 DNA follows: TGTGCCAGCAGTGAAGCCGGACTGTATTTAGAGCAGTACTTC.

The J gene is TRBJ2-3, the V gene TRBV5-1; 13 positions agree with TRBD2. The germline gives CDR1 SGHRS, CDR2 YFSETQ. The CDR3 is made up of 19 amino acids. The V gene end was trimmed by 1 base and the J gene end by 2 bases; junction bases not matched to a gene: 10. For the CDR3, the DNA is TGCGCCAGCAGCTTGCGGGGCCTGGGACTAGCGGGACACACAGATACGCAGTATTTT. Amino acids: CASSLRGLGLAGHTDTQYF.

The chain employs TRBV4-2 and TRBJ2-3; TRBD1 is a possible D gene (6 bases). This CDR3 comprises 14 residues. The ends were cut back, 8 bases at V and 4 bases at J, with 16 bases in the middle. Germline assignment: CDR1 LGHNA and CDR2 YNFKEQ. CDR3 sequence (DNA): TGTGCCAGCGGGGTAACAGGGAAGGCAGATACGCAGTATTTT. The encoded protein is CASGVTGKADTQYF.

This rearrangement joins TRBV28 to TRBJ2-6; tentatively, D is TRBD2 (5 bases). Between the trimmed V and J ends, which lost 1 base and 4 bases, there was a span of 8 bases. Germline-derived CDR1 and CDR2 are MDHEN and SYDVKM. This CDR3 region has 15 residues. This CDR3 reads CASSLLRAGANVLTF. CDR3 bases: TGTGCCAGCAGTTTATTGAGGGCCGGGGCCAACGTCCTGACTTTC.

This chain links TRBV2 with TRBJ2-2; the D is unclear. The CDR3 loop spans 14 amino acids. In germline, CDR1 is SNHLY, CDR2 FYNNEI. Between the trimmed V and J ends, which lost 4 bases and 5 bases, there was a span of 11 bases. The CDR3 DNA is TGTGCCAGCAGTGTGGTAGTAGATACCGGGGAGCTGTTTTTT. Residues: CASSVVVDTGELFF.

In DNA form, the CDR3 reads TGTGCCAGCAGCCAAGATCTGACGACAGGGCCCAATCAGCCCCAGCATTTT. It yields the protein CASSQDLTTGPNQPQHF. The chain uses TRBV4-2 and TRBJ1-5; TRBD1 aligns across 7 bases. J was trimmed by 3 bases and V by 0 bases; bases with no gene match: 8. The CDR3 totals 17 residues. CDR1 is LGHNA and CDR2 is YNFKEQ in the germline V gene.

A few counts support this clone. CDR3 DNA sequence: TGTGCCAGCTCAAGGGGTGATGCTTTCTTT. Translating gives CASSRGDAFF. The J gene is TRBJ1-1, the V gene TRBV2, with D possibly matching TRBD1 (5 bases). This CDR3 has 10 residues. Trimming pared 8 bases from V and 11 bases from J, leaving 12 bases between. The V gene's germline CDR1 is SNHLY and CDR2 FYNNEI.

V gene TRBV30 combines with J gene TRBJ1-1; 7 bases line up with TRBD1. Germline lookup yields CDR1 GTSNPN and CDR2 SVGIG (reference sequence). J gave up 1 base and V 5 bases, and 4 bases lay outside the gene matches. CDR3 size: 13 residues. This chain's CDR3 is CAWSGQQNTEAFF. Written as DNA, the CDR3 is TGTGCCTGGTCGGGACAGCAGAACACTGAAGCTTTCTTT.

The chain couples TRBV7-2 to TRBJ2-1; 10 bases line up with TRBD2. The CDR3 runs to 16 residues. V dropped 1 base and J dropped 4; count of bases not matched to a gene: 4. Germline CDR1 and CDR2: SGHTA and FQGNSA. CDR3: CASSLDTSGTYNEQFF. The CDR3 nucleotides are TGTGCCAGCAGCTTAGATACTAGCGGGACATACAATGAGCAGTTCTTC.

This clone appeared a few times. The CDR3 loop reads CASSLAGRGVTEAFF. CDR3 DNA sequence: TGTGCCAGCAGCTTAGCGGGGCGGGGGGTCACTGAAGCTTTCTTT. This chain uses TRBV11-2 with TRBJ1-1; possible D gene TRBD1, 5 bases. V lost 1 base, J lost 4 bases, and 13 bases lay in between. Germline CDR1 is SGHAT and CDR2 is FQNNGV. The length of the CDR3 is 15 residues.

This chain links TRBV9 with TRBJ2-3; TRBD2 might be the D (6 bases). The CDR3 contains 14 residues. The ends were cut back, 4 bases at V and 3 bases at J, with 12 bases in the middle. Germline values: CDR1 SGDLS, CDR2 YYNGEE. The CDR3 sequence is CASSFTGATDTQYF. The CDR3, as DNA: TGTGCCAGCAGCTTTACGGGAGCTACAGATACGCAGTATTTT.

This chain connects TRBV7-2 to TRBJ1-2; 8 bases line up with TRBD1. Germline V gene data show CDR1 as SGHTA and CDR2 as FQGNSA. Losses at the gene ends were 3 bases for V and 6 bases for J; bases not matched to a gene: 9. This CDR3 is built from 15 residues. The CDR3 DNA reads TGTGCCAGCAGCTTTGGGGGGGACAGGTGGGATGGCTACACCTTC. It specifies CASSFGGDRWDGYTF. Variable domain in full (rest from reference TRBV7-2 and TRBJ1-2): GAGVSQSPSNKVTEKGKDVELRCDPISGHTALYWYRQSLGQGLEFLIYFQGNSAPDKSGLPSDRFSAERTGGSVSTLTIQRTQQEDSAVYLCASSFGGDRWDGYTFGSGTRLTVV.

V is TRBV27 and J is TRBJ2-7; tentative D call: TRBD2 (5 bases). The CDR3 has 14 amino acids. V was shortened by 5 bases and J by 6 bases, with 17 bases between the two germline ends. Germline-derived CDR1 and CDR2 are MNHEY and SMNVEV (reference sequence). The CDR3 region is CASSPQRQLFEQYF. CDR3 sequence (DNA): TGTGCCAGCAGTCCCCAGCGGCAGCTGTTCGAGCAGTACTTC.

The rearrangement joins TRBV5-1 to TRBJ2-2; 9 bases fit TRBD1. CDR3 length equals 15 residues. CDR1 and CDR2 from the germline V gene are SGHRS and YFSETQ. With V trimmed by 4 bases and J by 3 bases, 4 bases remained unmatched. CDR3 loop: CASSPQGADTGELFF. The CDR3 nucleotides read TGCGCCAGCAGCCCACAGGGGGCGGACACCGGGGAGCTGTTTTTT.

The chain combines TRBV18 with TRBJ2-2; possibly TRBD2 for D (6 bases). The CDR3 is 20 residues long. Trimming took off 1 base at V and 2 bases at J, with 23 bases between the two ends. From germline, CDR1 is KGHSH and CDR2 LQKENI. The CDR3 sequence: CASSPRAGLVGLDNTGELFF. As DNA, the CDR3 is TGTGCCAGCTCACCACGCGCGGGGTTAGTAGGTCTGGATAACACCGGGGAGCTGTTTTTT.

V usage is TRBV7-9 and J usage is TRBJ2-7, with 7 bases aligning to TRBD1. CDR3 length equals 16 residues. Germline-derived CDR1 and CDR2 are SEHNR and FQNEAQ (reference sequence). V was pared by 1 base and J by 2 bases, with 8 bases of the junction left unmatched. The CDR3 loop reads CASSLVSGQAPYEQYF. The CDR3 DNA is TGTGCCAGCAGCTTAGTTTCAGGACAGGCACCCTACGAGCAGTACTTC.

The chain recombines TRBV11-2 with TRBJ2-3, with D tentatively TRBD2 (6 bases). The CDR3 covers 13 residues. Per germline, CDR1 SGHAT and CDR2 FQNNGV. With 5 bases removed from V and 6 bases from J, the gap between germline ends came to 12 bases. CDR3 in amino acids: CASSRDFTDTQYF. For the CDR3, the DNA is TGTGCCAGCAGCCGGGACTTTACGGATACGCAGTATTTT.

V and J are TRBV4-3 and TRBJ2-7, with 8 nucleotides matching TRBD2. V gave up 1 base and J gave up 1 base; unmatched junction bases: 6. The CDR3 consists of 16 residues. Germline lookup yields CDR1 LGHNA and CDR2 YSLEER. The CDR3 nucleotides are TGCGCCAGCAGCCAAGGGGGTAGCGGGAATTCCTACGAGCAGTACTTC. Amino acids: CASSQGGSGNSYEQYF.

The chain couples TRBV7-9 to TRBJ2-4, with a weak D call TRBD2 (5 bases). This CDR3 is 12 amino acids long. The germline V gene encodes CDR1 SEHNR and CDR2 FQNEAQ (reference sequence). Trimming took 5 bases from V and 6 from J, leaving 8 bases between them. DNA for the CDR3: TGTGCCAGCAGCGCCGGACTAAACATTCAGTACTTC. Its translation: CASSAGLNIQYF.